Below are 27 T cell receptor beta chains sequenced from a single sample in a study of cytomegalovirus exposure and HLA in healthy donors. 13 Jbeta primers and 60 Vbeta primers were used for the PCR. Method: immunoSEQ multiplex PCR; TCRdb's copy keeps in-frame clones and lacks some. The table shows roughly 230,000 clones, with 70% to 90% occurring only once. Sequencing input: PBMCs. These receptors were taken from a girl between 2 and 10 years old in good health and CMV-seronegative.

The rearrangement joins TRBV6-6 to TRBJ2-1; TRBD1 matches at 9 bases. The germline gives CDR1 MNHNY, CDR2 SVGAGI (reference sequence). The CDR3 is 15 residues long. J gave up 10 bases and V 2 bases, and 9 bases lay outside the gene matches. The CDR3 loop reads CASSYPGTGTREQFF. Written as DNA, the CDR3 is TGTGCCAGCAGTTACCCCGGGACAGGGACGCGGGAGCAGTTCTTC.

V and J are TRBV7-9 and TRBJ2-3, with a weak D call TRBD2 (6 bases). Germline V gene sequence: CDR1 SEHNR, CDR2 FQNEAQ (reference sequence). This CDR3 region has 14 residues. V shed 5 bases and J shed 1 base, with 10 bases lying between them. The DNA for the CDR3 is TGTGCCAGCAGCCCTTCTAGCGGCACAGATACGCAGTATTTT. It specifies CASSPSSGTDTQYF.

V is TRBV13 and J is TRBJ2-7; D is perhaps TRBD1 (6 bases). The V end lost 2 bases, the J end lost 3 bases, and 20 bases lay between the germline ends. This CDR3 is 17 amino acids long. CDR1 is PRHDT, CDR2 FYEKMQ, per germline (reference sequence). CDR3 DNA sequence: TGTGCCAGCAGCTTATGGGCCGTTGACAGGTCCCACTACGAGCAGTACTTC. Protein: CASSLWAVDRSHYEQYF.

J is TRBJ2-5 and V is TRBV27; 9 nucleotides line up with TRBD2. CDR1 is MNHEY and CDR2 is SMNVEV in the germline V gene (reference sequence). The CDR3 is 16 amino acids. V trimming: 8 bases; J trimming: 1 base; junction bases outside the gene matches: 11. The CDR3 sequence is CASRGSGGPLQETQYF. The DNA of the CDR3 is TGTGCCAGCCGGGGGAGCGGGGGGCCGCTCCAAGAGACCCAGTACTTC.

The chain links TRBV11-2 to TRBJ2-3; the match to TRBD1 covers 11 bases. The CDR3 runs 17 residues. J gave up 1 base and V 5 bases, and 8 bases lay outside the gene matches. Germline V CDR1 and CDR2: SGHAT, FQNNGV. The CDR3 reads CASSKGQGVWGTDTQYF. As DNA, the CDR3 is TGTGCCAGCAGCAAGGGACAGGGGGTTTGGGGCACAGATACGCAGTATTTT.

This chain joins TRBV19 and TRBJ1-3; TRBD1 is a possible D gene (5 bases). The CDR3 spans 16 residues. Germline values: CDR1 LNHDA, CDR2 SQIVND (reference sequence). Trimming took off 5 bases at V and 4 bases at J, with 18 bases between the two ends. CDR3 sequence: CASSDLLRDTGNTIYF. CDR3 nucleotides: TGTGCCAGTAGTGACCTCCTCAGGGATACCGGAAACACCATATATTTT.

As DNA, the CDR3 is TGTGCCAGCAGTTACTCAGGATCGGGGGGCTATGGCTACACCTTC. Translating it yields CASSYSGSGGYGYTF. The chain employs TRBV6-5 and TRBJ1-2; D is possibly TRBD1 (5 bases). Looked up from germline, CDR1 is MNHEY and CDR2 is SVGAGI. The CDR3 totals 15 residues. V lost 0 bases and J 4 bases, leaving 12 bases between the germline ends.

Here the CDR3 reads CASSLLGGSGETQYF. CDR3 in DNA: TGTGCCAGCAGCTTATTGGGCGGTTCAGGGGAGACCCAGTACTTC. The gene calls are TRBV7-9 and TRBJ2-5; tentatively, D is TRBD1 (5 bases). The CDR3 consists of 15 residues. V was shortened by 2 bases and J by 5 bases, with 15 bases between the two germline ends. Germline V CDR1 and CDR2: SEHNR, FQNEAQ (reference sequence).

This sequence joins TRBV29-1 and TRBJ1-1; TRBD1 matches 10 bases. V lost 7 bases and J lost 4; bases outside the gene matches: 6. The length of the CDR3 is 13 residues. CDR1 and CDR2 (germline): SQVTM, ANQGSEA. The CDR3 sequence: CSAGQGGATEAFF. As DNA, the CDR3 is TGCAGCGCCGGACAGGGGGGGGCCACTGAAGCTTTCTTT.

The CDR3 spells CASSSGQGVSNQPQHF. In DNA, the CDR3 is TGTGCCAGCTCATCAGGTCAGGGGGTGAGCAATCAGCCCCAGCATTTT. The chain couples TRBV18 to TRBJ1-5; 7 bases match TRBD1. The CDR3 has 16 amino acids. Germline V gives CDR1 KGHSH, CDR2 LQKENI. The trim removed 5 bases at V and 1 base at J, leaving 8 bases unmatched.

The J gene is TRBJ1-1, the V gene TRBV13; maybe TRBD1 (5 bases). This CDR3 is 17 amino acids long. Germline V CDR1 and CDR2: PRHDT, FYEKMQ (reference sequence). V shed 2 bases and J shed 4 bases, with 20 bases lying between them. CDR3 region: CASSLLGGGSRTTEAFF. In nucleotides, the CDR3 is TGTGCCAGCAGCTTACTGGGGGGAGGTTCGAGGACCACTGAAGCTTTCTTT.

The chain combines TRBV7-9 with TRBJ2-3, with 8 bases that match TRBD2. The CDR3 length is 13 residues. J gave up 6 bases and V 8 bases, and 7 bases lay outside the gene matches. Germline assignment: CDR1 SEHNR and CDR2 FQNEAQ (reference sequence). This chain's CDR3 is CASRPGGRDTQYF. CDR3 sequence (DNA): TGTGCCAGCCGCCCGGGGGGGCGGGATACGCAGTATTTT.

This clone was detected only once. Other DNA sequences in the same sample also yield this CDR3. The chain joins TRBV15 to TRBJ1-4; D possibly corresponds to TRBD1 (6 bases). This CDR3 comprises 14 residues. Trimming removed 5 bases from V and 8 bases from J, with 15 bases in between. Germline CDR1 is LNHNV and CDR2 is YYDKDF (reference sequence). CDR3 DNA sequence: TGTGCCACCAGCGCAGGGGTCTTCAGCGAAAAACTGTTTTTT. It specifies CATSAGVFSEKLFF. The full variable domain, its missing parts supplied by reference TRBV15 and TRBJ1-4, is DAMVIQNPRYQVTQFGKPVTLSCSQTLNHNVMYWYQQKSSQAPKLLFHYYDKDFNNEADTPDNFQSRRPNTSFCFLDIRSPGLGDTAMYLCATSAGVFSEKLFFGSGTQLSVL.

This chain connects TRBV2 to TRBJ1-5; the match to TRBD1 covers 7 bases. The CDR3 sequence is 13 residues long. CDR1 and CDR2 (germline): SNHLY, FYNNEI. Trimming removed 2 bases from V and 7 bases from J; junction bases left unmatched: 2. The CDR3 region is CASSETGAQPQHF. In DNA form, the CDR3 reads TGTGCCAGCAGTGAAACAGGGGCCCAGCCCCAGCATTTT.

The CDR3 is CASTQTGSRYGYTF. CDR3 sequence (DNA): TGTGCCAGCACCCAGACAGGAAGTCGGTATGGCTACACCTTC. V usage is TRBV6-5 and J usage is TRBJ1-2, with a possible D match to TRBD1 (6 bases). Germline CDR1 reads MNHEY; CDR2 reads SVGAGI. The CDR3 is made up of 14 amino acids. Trimming stripped 7 bases from V and 5 bases from J, with 17 bases between.

The CDR3 nucleotides read TGTGCCAGTATCCCGGGTCGGTGGAGCAATCAGCCCCAGCATTTT. Translation: CASIPGRWSNQPQHF. The V gene is TRBV19, the J gene TRBJ1-5, with no clear D. CDR1 LNHDA and CDR2 SQIVND come from the germline V gene (reference sequence). The CDR3 totals 15 residues. Trimming removed 7 bases from V and 1 base from J, with 14 bases in between.

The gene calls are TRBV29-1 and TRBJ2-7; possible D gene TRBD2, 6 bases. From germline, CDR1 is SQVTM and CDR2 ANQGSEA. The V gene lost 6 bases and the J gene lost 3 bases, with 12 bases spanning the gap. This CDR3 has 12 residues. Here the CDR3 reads CSVRGLSYEQYF. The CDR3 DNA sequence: TGCAGCGTGAGGGGACTGAGCTACGAGCAGTACTTC.

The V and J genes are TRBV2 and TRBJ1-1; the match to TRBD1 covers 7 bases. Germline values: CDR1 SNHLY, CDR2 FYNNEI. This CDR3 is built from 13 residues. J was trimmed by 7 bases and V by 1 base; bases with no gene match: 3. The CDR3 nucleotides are TGTGCCAGCAGTGAAGGGACAGGATTTGAAGCTTTCTTT. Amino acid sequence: CASSEGTGFEAFF.

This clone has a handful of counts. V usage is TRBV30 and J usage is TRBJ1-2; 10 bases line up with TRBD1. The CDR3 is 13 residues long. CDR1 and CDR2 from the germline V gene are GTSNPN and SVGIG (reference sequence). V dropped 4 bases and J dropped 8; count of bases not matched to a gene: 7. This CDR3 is CAWKSTGGKGYTF. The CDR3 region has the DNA TGTGCCTGGAAATCGACAGGGGGCAAGGGCTACACCTTC.

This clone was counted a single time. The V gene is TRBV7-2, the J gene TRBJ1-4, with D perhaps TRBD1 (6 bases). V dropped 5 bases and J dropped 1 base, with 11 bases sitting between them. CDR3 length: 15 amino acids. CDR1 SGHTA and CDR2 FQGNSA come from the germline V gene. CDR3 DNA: TGTGCCAGCAGCCCCCAACAGGGAACTAATGAAAAACTGTTTTTT. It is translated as CASSPQQGTNEKLFF.

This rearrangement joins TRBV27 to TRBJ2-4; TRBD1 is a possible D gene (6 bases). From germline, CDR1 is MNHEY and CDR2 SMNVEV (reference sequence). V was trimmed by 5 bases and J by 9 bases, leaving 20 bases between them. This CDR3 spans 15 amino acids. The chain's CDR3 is CASSTNRDPVGIQYF. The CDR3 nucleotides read TGTGCCAGCAGTACAAACAGGGATCCTGTGGGCATTCAGTACTTC.

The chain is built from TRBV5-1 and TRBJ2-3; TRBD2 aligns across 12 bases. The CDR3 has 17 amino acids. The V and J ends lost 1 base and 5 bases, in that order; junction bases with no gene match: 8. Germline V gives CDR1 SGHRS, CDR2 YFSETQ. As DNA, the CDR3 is TGCGCCAGCAGCTTGACCAAGACTAGCGGGGGCCGAGATACGCAGTATTTT. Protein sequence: CASSLTKTSGGRDTQYF.

The CDR3 is CAISESSSLRNEQFF. Written as DNA, the CDR3 is TGTGCCATCAGTGAGTCGTCCTCTCTACGAAATGAGCAGTTCTTC. This chain connects TRBV10-3 to TRBJ2-1; D unclear. This CDR3 is 15 amino acids long. In germline, CDR1 is ENHRY, CDR2 SYGVKD. Trimming shortened V by 0 bases and J by 7 bases, and 13 bases separated the two germline ends.

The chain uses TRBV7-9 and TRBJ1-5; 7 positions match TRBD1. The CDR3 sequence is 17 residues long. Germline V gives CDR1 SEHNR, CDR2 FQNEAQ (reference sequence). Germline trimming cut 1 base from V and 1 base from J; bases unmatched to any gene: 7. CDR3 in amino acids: CASSLGQGTDSNQPQHF. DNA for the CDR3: TGTGCCAGCAGCTTAGGACAGGGTACAGACAGCAATCAGCCCCAGCATTTT.

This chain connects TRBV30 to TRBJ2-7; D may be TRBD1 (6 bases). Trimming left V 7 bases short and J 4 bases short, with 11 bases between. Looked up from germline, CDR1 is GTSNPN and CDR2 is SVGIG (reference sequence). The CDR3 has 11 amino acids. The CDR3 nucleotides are TGTGCCTTTTTCACAGGGTACGAGCAGTACTTC. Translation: CAFFTGYEQYF.

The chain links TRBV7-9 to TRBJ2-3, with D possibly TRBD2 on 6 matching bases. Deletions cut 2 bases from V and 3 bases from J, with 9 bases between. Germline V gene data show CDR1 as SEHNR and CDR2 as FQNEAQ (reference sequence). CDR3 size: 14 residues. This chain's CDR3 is CASSLPGVTDTQYF. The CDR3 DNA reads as TGTGCCAGCAGCTTACCGGGGGTGACAGATACGCAGTATTTT. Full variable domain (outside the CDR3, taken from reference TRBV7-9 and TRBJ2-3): DTGVSQNPRHKITKRGQNVTFRCDPISEHNRLYWYRQTLGQGPEFLTYFQNEAQLEKSRLLSDRFSAERPKGSFSTLEIQRTEQGDSAMYLCASSLPGVTDTQYFGPGTRLTVL.

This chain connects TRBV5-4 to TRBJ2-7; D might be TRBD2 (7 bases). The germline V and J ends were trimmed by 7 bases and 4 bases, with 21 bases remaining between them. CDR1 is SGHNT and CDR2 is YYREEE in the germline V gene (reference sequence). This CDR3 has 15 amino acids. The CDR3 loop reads CASAGGGGGGYEQYF. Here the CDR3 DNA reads TGTGCCAGCGCCGGGGGTGGCGGGGGCGGGTACGAGCAGTACTTC.